This TCR beta chain came from a study of somatic mutations in cytotoxic T cells in rheumatoid arthritis. Study overall: Some V beta antibody-stained T-cell populations were flow-sorted at nearly 100% purity, including V beta1+ cells sequenced for TCRB. Regarding the study as a whole: The authors did not know the antigen targets of the expanded CD8+ clones.

Method: immunoSEQ multiplex PCR; TCRdb's copy keeps in-frame clones and lacks some. Of 27,000 or so clones listed, around 87% are singletons. With respect to this clone: Its cognate antigen is unknown.

The source of this sequence is an adult with rheumatoid arthritis. Sequencing was performed on CD8+ T cells sorted from blood.

CDR3 DNA: TGTGCCAGCAGCTTAGACTCCATGGGGGGCACCGGGGAGCTGTTTTTT. This encodes CASSLDSMGGTGELFF. This chain uses TRBV11-3 with TRBJ2-2; D might be TRBD2 (6 bases). The ends were cut back, 0 bases at V and 4 bases at J, with 12 bases in the middle. The CDR3 sequence is 16 residues long. Germline values: CDR1 SGHNT, CDR2 YENEEA.